Presented here are 12 T cell receptor beta chains from one specimen sequenced in a study of beta chain features in type 1 diabetes. The sequenced template was cDNA made from the entire isolated RNA. Sequencing used immunoSEQ multiplex PCR; TCRdb keeps in-frame clones, though not all of them. The table has about 240,000 clones, 25% to 30% seen once. The sample comprised central memory CD4+ T cells from blood. The origin of the receptors is a man aged 25-45 years in good health.

V is TRBV5-8 and J is TRBJ2-7; D call uncertain. The CDR3 runs 15 residues. The V and J ends lost 3 bases and 6 bases respectively, with 19 bases between them. Germline V lookup: CDR1 SGHTS, CDR2 YDEGEE. The CDR3 loop reads CASSWMKTPAGEQYF. CDR3 in DNA: TGTGCCAGCAGCTGGATGAAGACACCTGCAGGCGAGCAGTACTTC.

A few counts support this clone. This sequence joins TRBV4-3 and TRBJ2-1; 10 positions agree with TRBD2. The ends lost 0 bases at V and 8 bases at J; junction bases unmatched: 1. The CDR3 length is 14 residues. CDR1 is LGHNA, CDR2 YSLEER, per germline. In DNA, the CDR3 is TGCGCCAGCAGCCAAGATGGGACTAGCGATGAGCAGTTCTTC. This sequence encodes CASSQDGTSDEQFF.

There are many counts of this clone. The chain employs TRBV30 and TRBJ2-5; 7 nucleotides line up with TRBD2. V was clipped by 5 bases and J by 1 base; unmatched bases: 7. The CDR3 is made up of 14 amino acids. CDR1 and CDR2 from the germline V gene are GTSNPN and SVGIG (reference sequence). CDR3 in amino acids: CAWGTGTTQETQYF. The CDR3 DNA follows: TGTGCCTGGGGCACCGGGACTACCCAAGAGACCCAGTACTTC.

This clone was observed many times. At the DNA level, this CDR3 is encoded by other sequences in the same sample as well. The rearrangement joins TRBV18 to TRBJ2-5; D unclear. V lost 3 bases to trimming and J lost 4 bases, with 6 bases between them. Germline-derived CDR1 and CDR2 are KGHSH and LQKENI. CDR3 length equals 12 residues. CDR3 DNA sequence: TGTGCCAGCTCACCCAAGGGAGAGACCCAGTACTTC. It specifies CASSPKGETQYF.

In DNA form, the CDR3 reads TGCGCCAGCAGCCCTGTGTACTCCTACAATGAGCAGTTCTTC. It specifies CASSPVYSYNEQFF. The genes are TRBV5-1 and TRBJ2-1; no clear D gene. Deletions cut 4 bases from V and 0 bases from J, with 8 bases between. The V gene's germline CDR1 is SGHRS and CDR2 YFSETQ. This CDR3 has 14 amino acids.

V gene TRBV6-1 combines with J gene TRBJ2-5; D is perhaps TRBD2 (6 bases). The germline V gene has CDR1 MNHNS and CDR2 SASEGT. Trimming pared 6 bases from V and 0 bases from J, leaving 11 bases between. This CDR3 region has 14 residues. The CDR3 nucleotides read TGTGCCAGCAGCTGGGACTGGAACCAAGAGACCCAGTACTTC. Protein sequence: CASSWDWNQETQYF.

This chain joins TRBV7-2 and TRBJ1-2; D possibly corresponds to TRBD1 (5 bases). V lost 5 bases and J 7 bases, leaving 14 bases between the germline ends. There are 13 residues in the CDR3. Germline V gene data show CDR1 as SGHTA and CDR2 as FQGNSA. The CDR3 spells CASSTEVGGGYTF. The CDR3 DNA follows: TGTGCCAGCAGCACCGAAGTTGGGGGTGGCTACACCTTC.

The gene calls are TRBV10-2 and TRBJ2-3, with D maybe TRBD2 (5 bases). Trimming stripped 2 bases from V and 6 bases from J, with 18 bases between. CDR1 is WSHSY, CDR2 SAAADI, per germline. The CDR3 is 16 residues long. The CDR3 is CASSERRTQVTDTQYF. DNA of the CDR3: TGCGCCAGCAGTGAGCGGAGGACGCAGGTTACGGATACGCAGTATTTT.

The V and J genes are TRBV9 and TRBJ2-1; 9 bases align to TRBD1. This CDR3 contains 15 residues. Trimming took 3 bases from V and 3 from J; bases not matched to a gene: 4. Germline V gene data show CDR1 as SGDLS and CDR2 as YYNGEE. Here the CDR3 reads CASSEGQGLYNEQFF. CDR3 nucleotide sequence: TGTGCCAGCAGCGAGGGACAGGGCCTCTACAATGAGCAGTTCTTC.

This clone was observed a handful of times. The genes are TRBV27 and TRBJ2-7; D is tentatively TRBD1 or TRBD2 (6 bases each). CDR3 size: 12 residues. CDR1 is MNHEY and CDR2 is SMNVEV in the germline V gene (reference sequence). The V gene lost 2 bases and the J gene lost 5 bases, with 7 bases spanning the gap. The CDR3: CASSLRGDEQYF. The CDR3 DNA reads as TGTGCCAGCAGTTTAAGGGGGGACGAGCAGTACTTC.

In this sample, this clone turned up a few times. A much larger clone differs by one base, so this may be a read error. Other DNA sequences of this sample code for an identical CDR3. The chain couples TRBV11-2 to TRBJ2-5; D is possibly TRBD1 (6 bases). CDR1 is SGHAT and CDR2 is FQNNGV in the germline V gene. The CDR3 consists of 12 residues. V lost 3 bases to trimming and J lost 5 bases, with 7 bases between them. For the CDR3, the DNA is TGTGCCAGCAGCTTGGGGGCCGAGACCCAGTACTTC. It yields the protein CASSLGAETQYF.

The V call is TRBV15, the J call TRBJ2-3; 8 nucleotides match TRBD2. Per the germline V gene, CDR1 is LNHNV and CDR2 is YYDKDF (reference sequence). The V gene end was trimmed by 2 bases and the J gene end by 1 base; junction bases not matched to a gene: 2. The CDR3 runs to 15 residues. The chain's CDR3 is CATSRRSGGTDTQYF. CDR3 DNA sequence: TGTGCCACCAGCAGACGTAGCGGGGGCACAGATACGCAGTATTTT.